The clone carrying this T cell receptor beta chain was seen repeatedly, ten times or more. Its antigen is currently unknown. The sorted Tregs were CD4+CD25+CD127-/low cells. Constant-region reverse primers amplified full-length variable regions, followed by semi-nested Nested Universal Primer A PCR. TCRdb itself ran the 5' RACE reads through MiXCR, one entry per CDR3 protein. The data hold fewer than 12,000 distinct CDR3 sequences, with approximately 17% observed a single time. The CDR3 extends over 13 amino acids. The V gene's germline CDR1 is SGHAT and CDR2 FQNNGV. V was trimmed by 11 bases and J by 3 bases, leaving 15 bases between them. Overall study findings and caveats: The TCR gene usage of tumor memory CD4+ T cells clustered together with blood and lymph node memory CD4+ cells and with lymph node naive CD4+ cells. Tumor-infiltrating Treg TCR alpha and beta sequences overlapped most with tumor naive CD4+ T cells, then blood naive. Larger-cohort validation covered only one TCR beta V-J rearrangement.

Sequencing used Tregs sorted from a lymph node. The receptor was isolated from a female donor with breast cancer. The chain combines TRBV11-2 with TRBJ2-3; D unclear. This chain's CDR3 is CAGVWVGTDTQYF. DNA for the CDR3: TGTGCCGGCGTCTGGGTCGGGACAGATACGCAGTATTTT.